This TCR beta chain stems from a study of blood T cell repertoires in COVID-19. The CDR3 is made up of 16 amino acids. Data came from immunoSEQ multiplex PCR; TCRdb stores just in-frame clones and leaves some out. In the table there are 430,000 or so clones, 70% to 90% of which are singletons. The sequenced material came from peripheral blood. V usage is TRBV12-2 and J usage is TRBJ2-5; no check of the table's D call, TRBD1, against the DNA was made. TRBV12-2 is reported as a pseudogene. The clonotype originates from a man aged 18 to 30 with COVID-19, enrolled during active disease. In DNA, the CDR3 is TGTGCAAGTCGCTTGGGGACAGGGATGGGCGAGGAGACCCAGTACTTC. Its protein is CASRLGTGMGEETQYF.